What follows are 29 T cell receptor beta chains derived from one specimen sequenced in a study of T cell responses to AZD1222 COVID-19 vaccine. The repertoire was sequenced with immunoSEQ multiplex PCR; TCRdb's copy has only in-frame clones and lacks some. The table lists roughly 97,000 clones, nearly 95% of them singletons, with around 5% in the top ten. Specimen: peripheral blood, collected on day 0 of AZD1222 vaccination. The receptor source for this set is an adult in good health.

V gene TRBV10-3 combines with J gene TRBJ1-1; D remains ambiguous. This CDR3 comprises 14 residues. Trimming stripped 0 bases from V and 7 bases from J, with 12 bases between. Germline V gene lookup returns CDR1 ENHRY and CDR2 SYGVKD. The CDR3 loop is CAISESSTVHEAFF. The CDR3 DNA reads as TGTGCCATCAGTGAGTCGAGTACAGTCCATGAAGCTTTCTTT.

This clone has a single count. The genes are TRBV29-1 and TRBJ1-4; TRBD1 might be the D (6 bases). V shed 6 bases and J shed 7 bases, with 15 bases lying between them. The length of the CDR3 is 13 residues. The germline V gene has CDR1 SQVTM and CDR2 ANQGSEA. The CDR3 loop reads CSVARGGGEKLFF. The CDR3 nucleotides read TGCAGCGTGGCCCGGGGGGGCGGTGAAAAACTGTTTTTT.

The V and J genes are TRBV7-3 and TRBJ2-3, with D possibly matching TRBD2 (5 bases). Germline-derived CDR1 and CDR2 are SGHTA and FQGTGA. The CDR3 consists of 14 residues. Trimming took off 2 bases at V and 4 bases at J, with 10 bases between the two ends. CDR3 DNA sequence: TGTGCCAGCAGCTTACTGTCCGGGGCAGATACGCAGTATTTT. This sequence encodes CASSLLSGADTQYF.

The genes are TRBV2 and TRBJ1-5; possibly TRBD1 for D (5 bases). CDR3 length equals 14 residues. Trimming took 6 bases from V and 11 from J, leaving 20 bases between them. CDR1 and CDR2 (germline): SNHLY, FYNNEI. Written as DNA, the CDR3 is TGTGCCAGCAGCCAACAGGAGAGGGCTGGAGCCCAGCATTTT. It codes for CASSQQERAGAQHF.

As DNA, the CDR3 is TGTGCCATCAGTGATGGAGCGGCTAGCGAGAGCACAGATACGCAGTATTTT. It translates to CAISDGAASESTDTQYF. The J gene is TRBJ2-3, the V gene TRBV10-3; D possibly corresponds to TRBD2 (6 bases). V gave up 3 bases and J gave up 0 bases, with 16 bases separating them. Germline CDR1 ENHRY, CDR2 SYGVKD. This CDR3 spans 17 amino acids.

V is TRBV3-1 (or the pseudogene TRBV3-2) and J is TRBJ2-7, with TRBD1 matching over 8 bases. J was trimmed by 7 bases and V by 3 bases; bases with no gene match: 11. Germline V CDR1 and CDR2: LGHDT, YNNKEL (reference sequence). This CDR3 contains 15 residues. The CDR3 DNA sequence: TGTGCCAGCAGCCAGGCAGGGGGCCGTGGGGGAGAGCAGTACTTC. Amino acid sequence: CASSQAGGRGGEQYF.

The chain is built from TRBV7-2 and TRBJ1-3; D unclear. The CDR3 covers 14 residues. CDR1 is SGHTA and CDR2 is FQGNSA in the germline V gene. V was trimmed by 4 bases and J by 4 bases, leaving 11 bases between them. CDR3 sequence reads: CASSYGPGGNTIYF. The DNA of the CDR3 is TGTGCCAGCAGCTACGGACCGGGAGGAAACACCATATATTTT. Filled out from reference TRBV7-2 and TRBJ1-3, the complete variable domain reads GAGVSQSPSNKVTEKGKDVELRCDPISGHTALYWYRQSLGQGLEFLIYFQGNSAPDKSGLPSDRFSAERTGGSVSTLTIQRTQQEDSAVYLCASSYGPGGNTIYFGEGSWLTVV.

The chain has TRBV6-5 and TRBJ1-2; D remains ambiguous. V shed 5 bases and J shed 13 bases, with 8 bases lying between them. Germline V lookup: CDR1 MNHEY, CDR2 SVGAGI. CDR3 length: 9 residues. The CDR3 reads CASSTSATF. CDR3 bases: TGTGCCAGCAGTACCTCGGCCACCTTC.

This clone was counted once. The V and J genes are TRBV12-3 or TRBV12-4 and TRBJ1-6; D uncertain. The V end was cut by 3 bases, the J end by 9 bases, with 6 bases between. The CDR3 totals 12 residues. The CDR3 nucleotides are TGTGCCAGCAGTTTCCGGGTTTCACCCCTCCACTTT. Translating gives CASSFRVSPLHF.

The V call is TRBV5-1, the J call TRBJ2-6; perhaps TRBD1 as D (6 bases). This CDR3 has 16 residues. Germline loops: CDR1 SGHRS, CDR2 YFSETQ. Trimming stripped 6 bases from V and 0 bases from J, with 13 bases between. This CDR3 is CASNRDIYSGANVLTF. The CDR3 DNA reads TGCGCCAGCAACCGGGACATTTACTCTGGGGCCAACGTCCTGACTTTC.

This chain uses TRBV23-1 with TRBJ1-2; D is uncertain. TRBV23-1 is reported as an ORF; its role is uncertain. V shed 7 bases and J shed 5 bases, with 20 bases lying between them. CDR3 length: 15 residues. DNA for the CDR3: TGCGCCAGCACAAGAGGAGGCTTTTTATATTATGGCTACACCTTC. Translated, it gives CASTRGGFLYYGYTF.

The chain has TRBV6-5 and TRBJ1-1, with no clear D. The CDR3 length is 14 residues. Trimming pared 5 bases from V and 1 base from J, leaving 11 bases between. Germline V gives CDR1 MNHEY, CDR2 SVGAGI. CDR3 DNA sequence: TGTGCCAGCAGTCCCCGGACCGAGAACACTGAAGCTTTCTTT. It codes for CASSPRTENTEAFF.

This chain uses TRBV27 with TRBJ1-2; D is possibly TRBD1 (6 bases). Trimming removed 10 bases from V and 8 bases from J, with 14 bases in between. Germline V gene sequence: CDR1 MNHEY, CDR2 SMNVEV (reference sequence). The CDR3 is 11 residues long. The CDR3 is CATQGGEGYTF. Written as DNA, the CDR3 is TGTGCCACCCAAGGGGGGGAAGGCTACACCTTC.

CDR3: CASSRTGEPYEQYF. CDR3 in DNA: TGTGCCAGTAGCCGGACAGGGGAACCCTACGAGCAGTACTTC. The gene calls are TRBV19 and TRBJ2-7; 9 positions agree with TRBD1. V lost 6 bases, J lost 2 bases, and 5 bases stayed unmatched. This CDR3 has 14 residues. Germline V gene lookup returns CDR1 LNHDA and CDR2 SQIVND (reference sequence).

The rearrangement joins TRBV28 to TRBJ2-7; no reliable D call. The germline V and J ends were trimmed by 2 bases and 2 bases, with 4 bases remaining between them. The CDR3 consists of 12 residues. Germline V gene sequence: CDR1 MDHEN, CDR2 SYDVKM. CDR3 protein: CASSLRTYEQYF. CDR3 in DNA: TGTGCCAGCAGTTTACGGACCTACGAGCAGTACTTC.

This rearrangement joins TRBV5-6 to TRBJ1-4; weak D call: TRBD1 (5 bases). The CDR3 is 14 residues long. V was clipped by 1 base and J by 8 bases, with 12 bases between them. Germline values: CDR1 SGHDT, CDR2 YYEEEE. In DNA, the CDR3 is TGTGCCAGCAGCTTGTGGAACAGGAGGGAAAAACTGTTTTTT. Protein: CASSLWNRREKLFF.

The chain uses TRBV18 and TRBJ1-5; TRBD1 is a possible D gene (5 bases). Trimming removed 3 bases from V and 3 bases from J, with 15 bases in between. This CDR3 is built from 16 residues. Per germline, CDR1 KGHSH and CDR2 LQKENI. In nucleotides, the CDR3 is TGTGCCAGCTCACCCTCGGGACGGATTGCCAATCAGCCCCAGCATTTT. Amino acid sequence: CASSPSGRIANQPQHF.

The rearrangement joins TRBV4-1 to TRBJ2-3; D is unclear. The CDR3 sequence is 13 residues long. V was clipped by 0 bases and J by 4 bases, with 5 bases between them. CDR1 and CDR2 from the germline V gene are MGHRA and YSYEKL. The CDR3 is CASSQDRPDTQYF. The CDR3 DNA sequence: TGCGCCAGCAGCCAAGATAGGCCAGATACGCAGTATTTT.

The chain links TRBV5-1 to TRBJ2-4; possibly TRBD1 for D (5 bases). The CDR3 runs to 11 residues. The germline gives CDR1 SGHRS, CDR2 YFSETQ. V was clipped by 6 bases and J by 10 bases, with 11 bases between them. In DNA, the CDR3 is TGCGCCAGCAAGACAGACCTAATTCAGTACTTC. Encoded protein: CASKTDLIQYF. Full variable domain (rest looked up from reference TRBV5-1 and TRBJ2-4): KAGVTQTPRYLIKTRGQQVTLSCSPISGHRSVSWYQQTPGQGLQFLFEYFSETQRNKGNFPGRFSGRQFSNSRSEMNVSTLELGDSALYLCASKTDLIQYFGAGTRLSVL.

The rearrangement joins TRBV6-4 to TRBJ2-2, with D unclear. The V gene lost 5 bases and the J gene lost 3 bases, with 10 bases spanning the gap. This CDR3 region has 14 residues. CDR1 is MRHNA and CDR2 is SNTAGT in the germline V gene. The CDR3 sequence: CASSLVVDTGELFF. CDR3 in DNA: TGTGCCAGCAGTCTTGTGGTTGACACCGGGGAGCTGTTTTTT.

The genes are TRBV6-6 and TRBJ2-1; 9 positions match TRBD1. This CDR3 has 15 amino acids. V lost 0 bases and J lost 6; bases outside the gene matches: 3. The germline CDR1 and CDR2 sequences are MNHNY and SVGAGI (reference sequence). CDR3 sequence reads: CASSYSGDRANEQFF. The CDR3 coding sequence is TGTGCCAGCAGTTACTCGGGGGACAGGGCCAATGAGCAGTTCTTC.

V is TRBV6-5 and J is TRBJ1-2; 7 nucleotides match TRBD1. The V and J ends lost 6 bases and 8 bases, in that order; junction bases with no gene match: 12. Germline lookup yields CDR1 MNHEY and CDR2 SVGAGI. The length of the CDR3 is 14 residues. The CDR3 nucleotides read TGTGCCAGCAGGGAGACAGGGTACCTACTGGGCTACACCTTC. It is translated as CASRETGYLLGYTF.

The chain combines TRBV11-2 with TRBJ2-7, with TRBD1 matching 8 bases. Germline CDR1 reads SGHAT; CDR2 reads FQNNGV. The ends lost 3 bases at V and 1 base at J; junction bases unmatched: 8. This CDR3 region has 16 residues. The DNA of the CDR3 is TGTGCCAGCAGCTTTCCACAGGGGGTGGCATCCTACGAGCAGTACTTC. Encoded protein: CASSFPQGVASYEQYF. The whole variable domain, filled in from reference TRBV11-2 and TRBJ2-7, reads EAGVAQSPRYKIIEKRQSVAFWCNPISGHATLYWYQQILGQGPKLLIQFQNNGVVDDSQLPKDRFSAERLKGVDSTLKIQPAKLEDSAVYLCASSFPQGVASYEQYFGPGTRLTVT.

The CDR3 protein is CASSEALAGVEQYF. In DNA form, the CDR3 reads TGTGCCAGCAGTGAAGCCCTTGCGGGGGTCGAGCAGTACTTC. The V gene is TRBV2, the J gene TRBJ2-7; 7 bases map to TRBD2. Germline V gene sequence: CDR1 SNHLY, CDR2 FYNNEI. This CDR3 has 14 residues. V gave up 0 bases and J gave up 6 bases; unmatched junction bases: 5.

CDR3 coding DNA: TGTGCCAGCAGTGAGGTTAGCGGACACACCGGGGAGCTGTTTTTT. Protein: CASSEVSGHTGELFF. The chain combines TRBV2 with TRBJ2-2, with a weak D call TRBD2 (6 bases). Germline values: CDR1 SNHLY, CDR2 FYNNEI. This CDR3 has 15 residues. Trimming shortened V by 3 bases and J by 3 bases, and 11 bases separated the two germline ends.

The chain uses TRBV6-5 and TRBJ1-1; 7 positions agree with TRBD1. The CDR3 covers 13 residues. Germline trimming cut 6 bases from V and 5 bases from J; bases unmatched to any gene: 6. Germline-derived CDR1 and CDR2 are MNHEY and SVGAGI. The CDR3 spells CASSRATGTEAFF. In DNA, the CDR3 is TGTGCCAGCAGCCGAGCGACAGGGACTGAAGCTTTCTTT.

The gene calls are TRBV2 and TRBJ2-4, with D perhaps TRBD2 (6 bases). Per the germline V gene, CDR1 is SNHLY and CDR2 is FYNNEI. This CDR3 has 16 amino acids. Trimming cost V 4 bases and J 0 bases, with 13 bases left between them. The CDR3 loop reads CASSAPAGLAKNIQYF. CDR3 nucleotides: TGTGCCAGCAGTGCCCCAGCGGGCTTAGCCAAAAACATTCAGTACTTC.

The CDR3 here is CASSMRTSGPYNEQFF. Here the CDR3 DNA reads TGTGCCAGCAGTATGCGGACTAGCGGTCCCTACAATGAGCAGTTCTTC. The V and J genes are TRBV28 and TRBJ2-1; 10 bases align to TRBD2. Germline-derived CDR1 and CDR2 are MDHEN and SYDVKM. Trimming took 5 bases from V and 2 from J; bases not matched to a gene: 6. This CDR3 is 16 amino acids long.

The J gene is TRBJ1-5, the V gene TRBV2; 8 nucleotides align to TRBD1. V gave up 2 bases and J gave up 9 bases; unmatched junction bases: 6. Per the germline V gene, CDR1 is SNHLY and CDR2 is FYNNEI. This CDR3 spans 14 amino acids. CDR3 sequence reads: CASSERRQGSPQHF. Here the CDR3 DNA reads TGTGCCAGCAGTGAACGACGACAGGGGTCGCCCCAGCATTTT.